The rows below give T cell receptor beta chains drawn from one sample of a study of T cells after yellow fever vaccination. TCRdb re-analysed the 5' RACE reads in MiXCR, keeping a single row per CDR3 protein. The sample shows a few hundred thousand distinct CDR3 sequences, 3% to 4.5% of them seen only once. The material sequenced was PBMCs, taken 5 days after the yellow fever booster vaccination. The receptors originated from a man aged 18 to 29 who received the YFV17D yellow fever vaccine. Each CDR3 is given without its conserved first and last residue.

V,J,CDR3
TRBV6-2/TRBV6-3,TRBJ1-1,ASSYSWERSTEAF
TRBV11-1,TRBJ2-3,ASSLELLTDTQY
TRBV7-9,TRBJ1-2,ASSLDRIPRVYYYGYT
TRBV5-1,TRBJ2-2,ASSGGSDTGELF
TRBV28,TRBJ1-1,ASSWLEYTEAF
TRBV6-2/TRBV6-3,TRBJ1-1,ASTQGMGNTEAF
TRBV5-1,TRBJ1-1,ASSRGEMTEAF
TRBV6-4,TRBJ2-7,ASSDGTSGGEQY
TRBV20-1,TRBJ1-6,SARNRQGGSPLH
TRBV11-2,TRBJ2-1,ASSESGGRNEQF
TRBV15,TRBJ2-2,ATSRAGMDTGELF
TRBV20-1,TRBJ2-1,SAPRSSGINEQF